This TCR beta chain was retrieved from a study of T cell responses to AZD1222 COVID-19 vaccine. On the study more broadly: Second doses that came at about 4 or about 12 weeks were put together. Study results and caveats: The donors showed a predominance of white British ancestry and of females, with possible underestimation of clonal diversity. The number of AZD1222 recipients seropositive at baseline was only six.

The assay was immunoSEQ multiplex PCR, and TCRdb's table has in-frame clones only and misses some. Here the sample spans roughly 130,000 clones, 94% being singletons. In the case of this clone: The antigen is unknown.

Trimming at V came to 5 bases and at J to 5 bases, leaving 5 bases not matched to a gene. CDR3 length: 15 amino acids. Germline lookup yields CDR1 MNHEY and CDR2 SVGAGI. The clonotype comes from an adult in good health. Material: peripheral blood, obtained on day 0 of AZD1222 vaccination. The chain carries TRBV6-5 and TRBJ2-3, with TRBD2 matching over 12 bases. The CDR3, as DNA: TGTGCCAGCAGTCTTGCGACTAGCGGGAGAGATACGCAGTATTTT. This codes for CASSLATSGRDTQYF.